This is a list of T cell receptor beta chains from one sample in a study of blood T cell repertoires in COVID-19. The repertoire was sequenced with immunoSEQ multiplex PCR; TCRdb's copy has only in-frame clones and lacks some. Of tens of thousands of clones in the sample, over 65% were seen once. Material for sequencing was peripheral blood. The receptors were sampled from a man between 65 and 85 years old with acute or convalescent COVID-19. CDR3s include the opening cysteine and the closing phenylalanine or tryptophan. The D gene is left open where the match is weak. Where a row states a size, it is once, few, many or the class of an expanded clone; other rows omit it.

abundance: -; j_gene: TRBJ1-3; d_gene: -; v_gene: TRBV5-1; CDR3aa: CASSLDGSSGNTIYF; CDR3nt: TGCGCCAGCAGCTTGGACGGGAGCTCTGGAAACACCATATATTTT
abundance: -; j_gene: TRBJ2-1; d_gene: TRBD1; v_gene: TRBV7-9; CDR3aa: CASSLTGGGLEEQFF; CDR3nt: TGTGCCAGCAGCCTGACAGGGGGCGGATTAGAAGAGCAGTTCTTC
abundance: -; j_gene: TRBJ2-1; d_gene: TRBD2; v_gene: TRBV3-1/TRBV3-2; CDR3aa: CASSSRLAGDNEQFF; CDR3nt: TGTGCCAGCAGCTCCCGACTAGCTGGAGACAATGAGCAGTTCTTC
abundance: -; j_gene: TRBJ2-5; d_gene: TRBD1; v_gene: TRBV5-1; CDR3aa: CASSTGQGETQYF; CDR3nt: TGCGCCAGCAGCACGGGACAGGGAGAGACCCAGTACTTC
abundance: -; j_gene: TRBJ2-3; d_gene: -; v_gene: TRBV7-2; CDR3aa: CASSSIGKGQSTDTQYF; CDR3nt: TGTGCCAGCAGTTCCATAGGCAAAGGACAGAGCACAGATACGCAGTATTTT
abundance: -; j_gene: TRBJ1-1; d_gene: -; v_gene: TRBV4-1; CDR3aa: CASSLRVNTEAFF; CDR3nt: TGCGCCAGCAGCCTCAGGGTGAACACTGAAGCTTTCTTT
abundance: -; j_gene: TRBJ2-1; d_gene: -; v_gene: TRBV24-1; CDR3aa: CATSDSDSRGQYNEQFF; CDR3nt: TGTGCCACCAGTGATTCTGATTCGCGGGGGCAATACAATGAGCAGTTCTTC
abundance: -; j_gene: TRBJ2-5; d_gene: TRBD2; v_gene: TRBV6-5; CDR3aa: CASSSLAGGQETQYF; CDR3nt: TGTGCCAGCAGTTCCCTAGCGGGGGGGCAAGAGACCCAGTACTTC
abundance: -; j_gene: TRBJ1-1; d_gene: -; v_gene: TRBV5-5; CDR3aa: CASKPTGSTTEAFF; CDR3nt: TGTGCCAGCAAACCTACAGGGAGCACCACTGAAGCTTTCTTT
abundance: -; j_gene: TRBJ2-1; d_gene: TRBD1; v_gene: TRBV6-5; CDR3aa: CASNLGQGTNEQFF; CDR3nt: TGTGCCAGCAACCTCGGACAGGGGACCAATGAGCAGTTCTTC
abundance: once; j_gene: TRBJ2-5; d_gene: TRBD2; v_gene: TRBV7-7; CDR3aa: CASSLFGGDSETQYF; CDR3nt: TGTGCCAGCAGCTTATTCGGGGGGGACTCAGAGACCCAGTACTTC
abundance: -; j_gene: TRBJ1-5; d_gene: -; v_gene: TRBV7-2; CDR3aa: CASSLRTANQPQHF; CDR3nt: TGTGCCAGCAGCTTAAGGACAGCCAATCAGCCCCAGCATTTT
abundance: -; j_gene: TRBJ1-4; d_gene: TRBD1; v_gene: TRBV28; CDR3aa: CASSLGRQGAAAFF; CDR3nt: TGTGCCAGCAGTTTAGGTAGACAGGGGGCTGCCGCGTTTTTT
abundance: few; j_gene: TRBJ2-1; d_gene: TRBD2; v_gene: TRBV27; CDR3aa: CASSLFSGGRSNVNEQFF; CDR3nt: TGTGCCAGCAGTTTATTTAGCGGGGGGCGTTCGAATGTAAATGAGCAGTTCTTC
abundance: -; j_gene: TRBJ1-5; d_gene: TRBD1; v_gene: TRBV7-9; CDR3aa: CASSSGTGRRNQPQHF; CDR3nt: TGTGCCAGCAGTTCCGGGACAGGGAGGCGCAATCAGCCCCAGCATTTT
abundance: -; j_gene: TRBJ2-7; d_gene: -; v_gene: TRBV19; CDR3aa: CASSPKQGPRYEQYF; CDR3nt: TGTGCCAGTAGCCCAAAACAGGGCCCCCGGTACGAGCAGTACTTC
abundance: few; j_gene: TRBJ1-5; d_gene: -; v_gene: TRBV7-9; CDR3aa: CASSRAGTRQPQHF; CDR3nt: TGTGCCAGCAGCCGTGCGGGTACGCGTCAGCCCCAGCATTTT
abundance: -; j_gene: TRBJ2-5; d_gene: -; v_gene: TRBV4-3; CDR3aa: CASSQDYGYSLETQYF; CDR3nt: TGCGCCAGCAGCCAAGATTATGGTTACTCTCTAGAGACCCAGTACTTC
abundance: -; j_gene: TRBJ2-7; d_gene: -; v_gene: TRBV19; CDR3aa: CASSIRVTYEQYF; CDR3nt: TGTGCCAGTAGTATCCGAGTAACCTACGAGCAGTACTTC
abundance: -; j_gene: TRBJ2-5; d_gene: TRBD1; v_gene: TRBV29-1; CDR3aa: CSVRGLLETQYF; CDR3nt: TGCAGCGTCAGGGGGCTTCTGGAGACCCAGTACTTC
abundance: -; j_gene: TRBJ2-5; d_gene: -; v_gene: TRBV30; CDR3aa: CAWSVGAAARDQYF; CDR3nt: TGTGCCTGGAGTGTTGGAGCGGCCGCGAGGGACCAGTACTTC
abundance: -; j_gene: TRBJ1-4; d_gene: -; v_gene: TRBV4-3; CDR3aa: CASSPGGINEKLFF; CDR3nt: TGCGCCAGCAGTCCCGGAGGGATTAATGAAAAACTGTTTTTT
abundance: -; j_gene: TRBJ1-6; d_gene: TRBD1; v_gene: TRBV10-2; CDR3aa: CASSDSGRGNSPLHF; CDR3nt: TGCGCCAGCAGTGACTCGGGCAGGGGGAATTCACCCCTCCACTTT
abundance: -; j_gene: TRBJ1-5; d_gene: TRBD1; v_gene: TRBV19; CDR3aa: CASSRGDSYSNQPQHF; CDR3nt: TGTGCCAGTAGTCGAGGGGACAGCTATAGCAATCAGCCCCAGCATTTT
abundance: -; j_gene: TRBJ2-7; d_gene: -; v_gene: TRBV7-9; CDR3aa: CASSFMAGKFYEQYF; CDR3nt: TGTGCCAGCAGCTTCATGGCAGGGAAGTTCTACGAGCAGTACTTC
abundance: -; j_gene: TRBJ2-7; d_gene: -; v_gene: TRBV27; CDR3aa: CASSRTASYEQYF; CDR3nt: TGTGCCAGCAGCCGGACAGCCTCCTACGAGCAGTACTTC
abundance: -; j_gene: TRBJ2-2; d_gene: -; v_gene: TRBV28; CDR3aa: CASSFGQTNTGELFF; CDR3nt: TGTGCCAGCAGTTTTGGTCAGACGAACACCGGGGAGCTGTTTTTT